Described below is a single T cell receptor beta chain sequence and its context. The antigen remains unidentified. This CDR3 region has 15 residues. Germline V gene lookup returns CDR1 GTSNPN and CDR2 SVGIG (reference sequence). J was trimmed by 6 bases and V by 2 bases; bases with no gene match: 2. Both 60 Vbeta primers and 13 Jbeta primers went into the PCR. Libraries were prepared by immunoSEQ multiplex PCR; TCRdb keeps only in-frame clonotypes and omits some of them. The sample contains about 100,000 clones, 65% to 80% of which appear only once. The data are from a study of cytomegalovirus exposure and HLA in healthy donors. Whole-study findings and limits: As confirmed in vitro, three CMV-associated chains were specific for CMV antigens. The Asian-associated ancestry cluster reportedly had fewer N-insertions than the approximately 670-donor mean in a later analysis. In a later analysis, parvovirus B19, influenza, CMV and Epstein-Barr virus appeared linked to several top co-occurrence clusters.

The V and J genes are TRBV30 and TRBJ2-2; TRBD2 aligns across 14 bases. Sequencing used PBMCs. The TCR was taken from a female donor in good health and CMV-seropositive. The DNA for the CDR3 is TGTGCCTGGAGTTCGGGACTAGCGGGAGCCGGGGAGCTGTTTTTT. This gives the protein CAWSSGLAGAGELFF.